These T cell receptor beta chains were read from a single sample in a study of blood T cell repertoires in COVID-19. Profiling relied on immunoSEQ multiplex PCR, and the TCRdb table lists in-frame clones only, not all of them. Here the sample spans about 160,000 clones, 65% to 80% being singletons. The sample consisted of peripheral blood. These receptors were collected from a man in his sixties with acute or convalescent COVID-19. Each CDR3 is given with its conserved first and last residue. Each record gives: V gene, J gene, clone size, D gene, CDR3 DNA, CDR3 protein. A D gene is named only where the DNA matches it firmly. Rows may omit the clone size; those that give it use once, few, many or a size class.

TRBV5-4,TRBJ2-7,-,-,TGTGCCAGCAGCGTTAGGGGCAGGGTAGGCGAGCAGTACTTC,CASSVRGRVGEQYF
TRBV5-6,TRBJ1-2,-,TRBD1,TGTGCCAGCAGCCCCTGGACAGGGGGCTTCTATGGCTACACCTTC,CASSPWTGGFYGYTF
TRBV4-3,TRBJ1-2,-,-,TGCGCCAGCAGCCAAGACCCACGGGGGGAGAACTATGGCTACACCTTC,CASSQDPRGENYGYTF
TRBV30,TRBJ1-2,-,TRBD1,TGTGCCTGGAGTGTATTGGCGGGACAGGCCCACGGAGGCTACACCTTC,CAWSVLAGQAHGGYTF
TRBV28,TRBJ1-5,-,TRBD1,TGTGCCAGCAGTCCCAGGGGGAAGGGCAATCAGCCCCAGCATTTT,CASSPRGKGNQPQHF
TRBV5-4,TRBJ1-2,-,TRBD1,TGTGCCAGCAGCAGTAAAGGACAGGGGCGCGATGGCTACACCTTC,CASSSKGQGRDGYTF
TRBV5-4,TRBJ2-7,few,-,TGTGCCAGCAGCTTCTCTTTCGGGTCCACCGAGCAGTACTTC,CASSFSFGSTEQYF
TRBV5-1,TRBJ1-2,-,TRBD1,TGCGCCAGCAGCTTGGACGGACAGGGGAAATATGGCTACACCTTC,CASSLDGQGKYGYTF
TRBV6-2/TRBV6-3,TRBJ2-7,-,-,TGTGCCAGCAGTTCGGACATATTGGGGCTTGGGCGCGAGCAGTACTTC,CASSSDILGLGREQYF
TRBV5-6,TRBJ1-2,-,TRBD1,TGTGCCAGCAGTAATGGACAGGGAACTAACTATGGCTACACCTTC,CASSNGQGTNYGYTF
TRBV5-4,TRBJ2-3,-,TRBD2,TGTGCCAGCAGCTTGGGGACTAGCGGGGTAATAGATACGCAGTATTTT,CASSLGTSGVIDTQYF
TRBV12-3/TRBV12-4,TRBJ1-1,-,-,TGTGCCAGCAGTTTCGTCCGGGCTGAAGCTTTCTTT,CASSFVRAEAFF
TRBV5-5,TRBJ2-7,-,-,TGTGCCAGCAGCTTGCTTGAGGGGGTATGGGCCGAGCAGTACTTC,CASSLLEGVWAEQYF
TRBV4-1,TRBJ2-7,-,-,TGCGCCAGCAGCCAAGATCAGGGCTACGAGCAGTACTTC,CASSQDQGYEQYF
TRBV11-2,TRBJ1-1,-,-,TGTGCCAGCAGCCCCTCCGGGCGGGGTGAAGCTTTCTTT,CASSPSGRGEAFF
TRBV11-2,TRBJ1-2,-,TRBD1,TGTGCCAGCAGCTGGGACAGGGAGTTTGGCTACACCTTC,CASSWDREFGYTF
TRBV7-6,TRBJ1-1,-,TRBD1,TGTGCCAGCAGCTTAGGGACAGGGGGCAACACTGAAGCTTTCTTT,CASSLGTGGNTEAFF
TRBV2,TRBJ1-5,-,-,TGTGCCAGCAGTTGGAGCAGGGAGGGAGCGCCCCAGCATTTT,CASSWSREGAPQHF
TRBV30,TRBJ1-2,-,-,TGTGCCTGGAGTCCGGGGAGCGACTATGGCTACACCTTC,CAWSPGSDYGYTF
TRBV7-2,TRBJ1-1,-,-,TGTGCCAGCAGCTTCAGCGCGTTGAACACTGAAGCTTTCTTT,CASSFSALNTEAFF
TRBV24-1,TRBJ2-3,-,-,TGTGCCACCAGTGAACCAGGGGTGGAAGATACGCAGTATTTT,CATSEPGVEDTQYF
TRBV5-1,TRBJ2-1,-,-,TGCGCCAGCGCGTGGACGGGATCCTACAATGAGCAGTTCTTC,CASAWTGSYNEQFF
TRBV11-2,TRBJ2-7,-,-,TGTGCCAGCAGCTCGGGAAGGGTGGGCCGCGAGCAGTACTTC,CASSSGRVGREQYF
TRBV4-1,TRBJ2-7,-,TRBD1,TGCGCCAGCAGCCAAGATGGCAGGGGGCCTTACGAGCAGTACTTC,CASSQDGRGPYEQYF
TRBV3-1/TRBV3-2,TRBJ1-2,medium-sized,-,TGTGCCAGCAGCCAAGACAGGCAGGGCTATGGCTACACCTTC,CASSQDRQGYGYTF
TRBV10-1,TRBJ1-2,-,TRBD1,TGCGCCAGCAGCGCGGGGACAGGGTATGATGGCTACACCTTC,CASSAGTGYDGYTF
TRBV6-1,TRBJ1-1,-,-,TGTGCCAGCAGTGAAGCGGCCGCAACTGAAGCTTTCTTT,CASSEAAATEAFF
TRBV4-2,TRBJ1-1,few,-,TGTGCCAGCAGCCCAGAGGCAGGGATTATGAACACTGAAGCTTTCTTT,CASSPEAGIMNTEAFF
TRBV6-5,TRBJ2-7,-,-,TGTGCCAGCAGTACGACCGACAGCTCCTACGAGCAGTACTTC,CASSTTDSSYEQYF
TRBV28,TRBJ1-1,many,TRBD1,TGTGCCACCCGGGAGGGACAGGGAATGGGAACTTTCTTT,CATREGQGMGTFF
TRBV7-3,TRBJ2-1,-,TRBD2,TGTGCCAGCAGCTTAATACTTGGGGGAGGGAATGAGCAGTTCTTC,CASSLILGGGNEQFF
TRBV15,TRBJ2-6,few,-,TGTGCCACCAGCAGAGATAAGAGCTCTGGGGCCAACGTCCTGACTTTC,CATSRDKSSGANVLTF
TRBV7-9,TRBJ2-5,-,-,TGTGCCAGCAGCCCCCCGGGTAGCTACCAAGAGACCCAGTACTTC,CASSPPGSYQETQYF
TRBV5-5,TRBJ2-5,-,TRBD1,TGTGCCAGCAGCTTGGGGGGACAGCATTACCAAGAGACCCAGTACTTC,CASSLGGQHYQETQYF
TRBV27,TRBJ2-1,-,TRBD2,TGTGCCAGCAGGGATCAAGCGGGGGGGTGGAATGAGCAGTTCTTC,CASRDQAGGWNEQFF
TRBV6-6,TRBJ1-5,-,TRBD1,TGTGCCAGCAGCAACAGACAGGGGAGTGTATCCCAGCATTTT,CASSNRQGSVSQHF
TRBV5-1,TRBJ2-5,-,TRBD1,TGCGCCAGCAGCTTGGAAGGGGGCGCGGAGACCCAGTACTTC,CASSLEGGAETQYF
TRBV29-1,TRBJ1-3,-,-,TGCAGCGTGGCCGGACAAAGCTCTGGAAACACCATATATTTT,CSVAGQSSGNTIYF
TRBV7-8,TRBJ1-1,few,-,TGTGCCAGCTTCCTCGCGGGCCTGAACACTGAAGCTTTCTTT,CASFLAGLNTEAFF
TRBV9,TRBJ1-4,-,-,TGTGCCAGCAGCGTAGGTGACACCGGGGGGACTAATGAAAAACTGTTTTTT,CASSVGDTGGTNEKLFF
TRBV5-1,TRBJ2-7,-,TRBD1,TGCGCCAGCAGCTTTAGGGACAGGGGGCTCGAGCAGTACTTC,CASSFRDRGLEQYF
TRBV5-1,TRBJ2-7,-,TRBD1,TGCGCCAGCAGCTCCCTAGGACAGGGAAGTACCTACGAGCAGTACTTC,CASSSLGQGSTYEQYF
TRBV9,TRBJ2-1,-,-,TGTGCCAGCAGCGGCGACGGGGACAATGAGCAGTTCTTC,CASSGDGDNEQFF
TRBV4-3,TRBJ2-2,-,TRBD2,TGCGCCAGCAGCCCAGAGGGGCTAGCGGACCACACCGGGGAGCTGTTTTTT,CASSPEGLADHTGELFF
TRBV7-2,TRBJ1-2,few,-,TGTGCCAGCAGCTTAGGGGCAGGCCCTCGTTATGGCTACACCTTC,CASSLGAGPRYGYTF
TRBV19,TRBJ1-2,-,-,TGTGCCAGTAGTATTGGGCCCGCGTATGGCTACACCTTC,CASSIGPAYGYTF
TRBV10-2,TRBJ1-4,-,TRBD1,TGCGCCAGCAGCCCGGGACAGGGAAATAATGAAAAACTGTTTTTT,CASSPGQGNNEKLFF
TRBV12-3/TRBV12-4,TRBJ1-5,-,-,TGTGCCAGCAGTTTACAGGGCCATCAGCCCCAGCATTTT,CASSLQGHQPQHF
TRBV5-6,TRBJ2-3,-,TRBD1,TGTGCCAGCAGCCCAACCCCAGGGGGACAGGGGTCAGATACGCAGTATTTT,CASSPTPGGQGSDTQYF
TRBV28,TRBJ2-7,-,-,TGTGCCAGCAGTGCCGATAGGGGTGGTCGCTACCTATGGGAGCAGTACTTC,CASSADRGGRYLWEQYF
TRBV7-3,TRBJ2-7,-,-,TGTGCCAGCAGCCTCAATAGGGGCAGCGAGCAGTACTTC,CASSLNRGSEQYF
TRBV19,TRBJ1-5,few,TRBD1,TGTGCCAGTAGTAGGGGACAGGGACATCAGCCCCAGCATTTT,CASSRGQGHQPQHF
TRBV5-1,TRBJ2-7,-,TRBD2,TGCGCCAGCAGAGCTAGCGGGGGCCCCACCCCGGTCGAGCAGTACTTC,CASRASGGPTPVEQYF
TRBV7-3,TRBJ2-3,-,-,TGTGCCAGCAGCTTTAGTACAGGTGATACGCAGTATTTT,CASSFSTGDTQYF
TRBV25-1,TRBJ2-7,few,TRBD1,TGTGCCAGCAGAAGGACAGGGGGTGGGTACGAGCAGTACTTC,CASRRTGGGYEQYF
TRBV9,TRBJ1-2,-,-,TGTGCCAGCAGCGTAGGGCAGGGGAACTATGGCTACACCTTC,CASSVGQGNYGYTF
TRBV18,TRBJ2-7,-,TRBD1,TGTGCCAGCTCACCACAGGGACAGGGAATTAACGAGCAGTACTTC,CASSPQGQGINEQYF
TRBV7-2,TRBJ2-2,-,-,TGTGCCAGCAGCTTTCAGGCCCTGAACACCGGGGAGCTGTTTTTT,CASSFQALNTGELFF
TRBV7-3,TRBJ1-1,-,TRBD1,TGTGCCAGCAGCCCGCACCAGGGGGCCACTGAAGCTTTCTTT,CASSPHQGATEAFF